The source of this TCR beta chain is a study of Ad26.COV2.S vaccination and SARS-CoV-2 variants (dated by TCRdb to about 2021). In the study overall: Vaccine-arm donors came from COV1001, a multicentre, randomized, double-blind, placebo-controlled phase I-IIa trial of Ad26.COV2.S in healthy adults. Ad26.COV2.S was administered intramuscularly at 5 x 10^10 or 1 x 10^11 viral particles, either as a single shot or as two shots given 56 days apart. TCRbeta repertoire sequencing served as the tool for gauging how specific and how broad the SARS-CoV-2-reactive T cell receptors were following Ad26.COV2.S vaccination. The TCR-sequenced set comprised approximately 32 samples: around 20 Ad26.COV2.S vaccine recipients, 5 placebo recipients and 8 SARS-CoV-2 convalescent individuals. Trial participants were randomized into five groups of five, in which low-dose or high-dose Ad26.COV2.S was given once or twice, or placebo was given on both occasions. Investigators remained blinded to trial group allocation during experiments and outcome assessment. Broad study findings and their caveats: Compared with placebo recipients, Ad26.COV2.S recipients showed higher spike-specific TCR breadth (P = 0.0014). Vaccine and placebo recipients had comparable non-spike TCR breadth, which fits with the vaccine containing only spike. After vaccination, spike-specific CD8+ and CD4+ T cell responses were reported to show substantial breadth. It was noted by the authors that total T cell responses may have been underestimated by the TCR breadth and depth analyses. The study was not powered to compare responses between vaccine doses or regimens.

V and J are truncated by 1 base and 7 bases respectively, leaving an intervening sequence of 22 bases. CDR1 LGHNA and CDR2 YSLEER were looked up in the germline V gene. The CDR3 runs 17 amino acids, cysteine and phenylalanine included. This entry keeps only the CDR3 DNA: 51 bases, framed from base 1. On this clone itself: Its antigen is not yet known. Per-nucleotide qualities are absent, and no much larger clonotype sits a single base away.

This specimen's treatment or condition label, interpreted: about 20 received Ad26.COV2.S at low or high dose, single or two shots; about 5 received placebo; per-sample allocation not given. For vaccine and placebo recipients, repertoires were sequenced using samples collected on day 63 after the first injection. In Cohort 1b, about two dozen adults aged 18-55 years were enrolled at a single site in Boston, USA, between 29 July and 7 August 2020. Ad26.COV2.S was a replication-incompetent adenovirus type 26 vector that expressed a prefusion-stabilized SARS-CoV-2 spike protein derived from the original Wuhan strain. The immunoSEQ Assay was used to sequence TCRbeta CDR3 regions. After extraction, genomic DNA underwent amplification by bias-controlled multiplex PCR, followed by high-throughput sequencing. In the paper's pipeline: To quantify the absolute abundance of every unique TCRbeta CDR3 region, sequences were collapsed and filtered. T cell fraction was estimated by normalizing TCRbeta template counts to usable DNA, which was measured by amplifying reference genes present in all nucleated cells. Repertoire TCRs were annotated as SARS-CoV-2-specific by exact matching of V gene, CDR3 amino acid sequence and J gene to a known reactive TCR set. The reference SARS-CoV-2 TCR set was derived from MIRA and filtered for enrichment in COVID-19-positive ImmuneCODE repertoires, a step that removed public or cross-reactive TCRs. Drawing on the MIRA antigens, annotated TCRs were analysed further at the level of specific ORF or position within ORF. Breadth was defined as the number of annotated unique rearrangements divided by the total number of unique productive rearrangements, and depth was defined as the summed frequency of the annotated unique rearrangements. TCR breadth was compared between groups using two-sided Wilcoxon rank-sum tests. Here the immuneACCESS table is served through TCRdb, limited to in-frame sequences with V and J called. Missing clones are a known gap in these copies; in checked studies unresolved V genes cover under half, and the rest lacks a known reason. V and J calls and clone size follow that table, whereas D and trimming were derived from the DNA. This sample has about 350,000 clones in its table, and about 88% of those were observed once. Of the sample, roughly a tenth is held by the ten largest clones.

The sequence was collected from a person between 18 and 65 years old who received the Ad26.COV2.S COVID-19 vaccine or a placebo. Sample: peripheral blood, taken in a trial of Ad26.COV2.S vaccine versus placebo. The chain joins TRBV4-3 to TRBJ1-2; the D gene cannot be resolved reliably. CDR3 reads: CASSQGIGLRTVSGYTF. The sequenced DNA: TGCGCCAGCAGCCAAGGTATTGGCCTCCGTACCGTTTCTGGCTACACCTTC.